The 18 T cell receptor beta chains given below trace back to one sample, sequenced in a study of blood T cell repertoires in COVID-19. The protocol was immunoSEQ multiplex PCR, while the TCRdb copy is restricted to in-frame clones and leaves out a portion. This sample carries more than 85,000 clones, just over 90% of them seen once, and the ten largest clones take 0.85% to 1%. Material: peripheral blood. The receptors were sampled from a man in his fifties or sixties with acute or convalescent COVID-19.

The chain links TRBV10-1 to TRBJ1-2, with D possibly TRBD1 on 6 matching bases. Germline V gene data show CDR1 as WNHNN and CDR2 as SYGVQD (reference sequence). Trimming stripped 3 bases from V and 7 bases from J, with 30 bases between. The CDR3 consists of 19 residues. The CDR3 sequence is CASSENCLRQDPIYGGYTF. As DNA, the CDR3 is TGCGCCAGCAGTGAAAATTGTCTAAGACAGGATCCTATCTATGGTGGCTACACCTTC.

The rearrangement uses TRBV5-8 and TRBJ1-5, with a possible D match to TRBD1 (6 bases). The CDR3 is made up of 14 amino acids. V was cut by 0 bases and J by 5 bases, with 9 bases left in between. Germline CDR1 is SGHTS and CDR2 is YDEGEE. Here the CDR3 DNA reads TGTGCCAGCAGCTTGGCGGGGGGCTATCAGCCCCAGCATTTT. This translates into CASSLAGGYQPQHF.

This clone was detected once. This chain connects TRBV5-1 to TRBJ2-7; possible D gene TRBD2, 5 bases. Trimming took 2 bases from V and 0 from J, leaving 9 bases between them. This CDR3 is 14 amino acids long. Germline values: CDR1 SGHRS, CDR2 YFSETQ. The CDR3 nucleotides are TGCGCCAGCAGCTTAGGACTCTTCTCCTACGAGCAGTACTTC. As protein: CASSLGLFSYEQYF.

V is TRBV21-1 and J is TRBJ1-6; TRBD1 is the table's D call, not checked against the DNA. TRBV21-1 is a recognized pseudogene. This CDR3 region has 20 residues. CDR3 sequence reads: CASSKWGKAATGGRGSPLHF. CDR3 sequence (DNA): TGTGCCAGCAGCAAATGGGGTAAGGCCGCCACAGGGGGCCGTGGTTCACCCCTCCACTTT.

This clone was picked up a small number of times. The chain joins TRBV7-9 to TRBJ2-2; possibly TRBD2 for D (5 bases). This CDR3 is 17 amino acids long. Germline values: CDR1 SEHNR, CDR2 FQNEAQ (reference sequence). V was clipped by 1 base and J by 2 bases, with 14 bases between them. In DNA, the CDR3 is TGTGCCAGCAGCTTAGAGCCTAGCTGGGCTAACACCGGGGAGCTGTTTTTT. It encodes CASSLEPSWANTGELFF.

This chain uses TRBV7-9 with TRBJ2-5, with TRBD2 matching over 11 bases. This CDR3 comprises 17 residues. The germline V gene encodes CDR1 SEHNR and CDR2 FQNEAQ (reference sequence). The V and J ends lost 5 bases and 5 bases, in that order; junction bases with no gene match: 13. In nucleotides, the CDR3 is TGTGCCAGCAGCCCGACTTTAGCGGGAGGGCCGGGTGAGACCCAGTACTTC. It is translated as CASSPTLAGGPGETQYF.

This chain links TRBV7-6 with TRBJ1-3; possibly TRBD1 for D (5 bases). Trimming took 2 bases from V and 0 from J, leaving 8 bases between them. The CDR3 loop spans 15 amino acids. The germline CDR1 and CDR2 sequences are SGHVS and FNYEAQ. For the CDR3, the DNA is TGTGCCAGCAGCTTACGGGGGAGCTCTGGAAACACCATATATTTT. Its protein product is CASSLRGSSGNTIYF.

In DNA form, the CDR3 reads TGCGCCAGCAGCCGCCCGAGTGGGCGTAGGGAGTCCAATGAGCAGTTCTTC. Translation gives CASSRPSGRRESNEQFF. The J gene is TRBJ2-1, the V gene TRBV4-1, with D possibly being TRBD2 (5 bases). The CDR3 consists of 17 residues. Trimming took off 4 bases at V and 6 bases at J, with 22 bases between the two ends. Germline CDR1 reads MGHRA; CDR2 reads YSYEKL.

V gene TRBV28 combines with J gene TRBJ1-2; possible D gene TRBD1, 5 bases. The CDR3 spans 13 residues. CDR1 is MDHEN and CDR2 is SYDVKM in the germline V gene. Trimming took off 6 bases at V and 5 bases at J, with 13 bases between the two ends. The CDR3 protein is CASRPSGVYGYTF. As DNA, the CDR3 is TGTGCCAGCAGACCCTCGGGGGTTTATGGCTACACCTTC.

This chain connects TRBV6-5 to TRBJ2-1, with TRBD1 matching over 8 bases. This CDR3 is 14 amino acids long. Germline CDR1 and CDR2: MNHEY and SVGAGI. Trimming at V came to 7 bases and at J to 7 bases, leaving 9 bases not matched to a gene. CDR3 sequence: CASIRTGNLNEQFF. The CDR3 coding sequence is TGTGCCAGCATTCGGACAGGGAATCTTAATGAGCAGTTCTTC.

V usage is TRBV5-1 and J usage is TRBJ1-5; D is unclear. The CDR3 extends over 16 amino acids. Looked up from germline, CDR1 is SGHRS and CDR2 is YFSETQ. V was pared by 0 bases and J by 3 bases, with 13 bases between. CDR3 protein: CASSLEPGAPNQPQHF. The CDR3, as DNA: TGCGCCAGCAGCTTGGAACCGGGTGCCCCCAATCAGCCCCAGCATTTT.

The table lists this clone with a few counts. The chain recombines TRBV5-4 with TRBJ2-2; D possibly corresponds to TRBD1 (7 bases). In germline, CDR1 is SGHNT, CDR2 YYREEE (reference sequence). The CDR3 spans 16 residues. V lost 7 bases, J lost 7 bases, and 23 bases lay in between. DNA of the CDR3: TGTGCCAGCTCGCGACTGGAGGGGGCGAGAGGCGGGGAGCTGTTTTTT. It yields the protein CASSRLEGARGGELFF.

V is TRBV28 and J is TRBJ2-3; 8 bases fit TRBD2. Germline CDR1 reads MDHEN; CDR2 reads SYDVKM. V gave up 2 bases and J gave up 2 bases; unmatched junction bases: 12. The CDR3 runs 18 residues. The chain's CDR3 is CASSLRSGRDAHTDTQYF. In DNA form, the CDR3 reads TGTGCCAGCAGTTTACGCAGCGGGAGAGACGCACACACAGATACGCAGTATTTT.

The rearrangement links TRBV6-1 to TRBJ2-7; no clear D gene. This CDR3 is built from 14 residues. Germline CDR1 is MNHNS and CDR2 is SASEGT. The germline V and J ends were trimmed by 2 bases and 0 bases, with 8 bases remaining between them. The chain's CDR3 is CASSELGNSYEQYV. The CDR3 DNA sequence: TGTGCCAGCAGTGAACTCGGTAACTCCTACGAGCAGTACGTC.

This chain uses TRBV10-3 with TRBJ2-7, with TRBD2 matching over 13 bases. The CDR3 runs to 16 residues. Germline values: CDR1 ENHRY, CDR2 SYGVKD. Trimming took 3 bases from V and 5 from J; bases not matched to a gene: 7. The chain's CDR3 is CAISDRTSGSLNEQYV. The CDR3 DNA sequence: TGTGCCATCAGTGATAGGACTAGCGGGAGTCTCAACGAGCAGTACGTC.

The V call is TRBV9, the J call TRBJ2-3; possibly TRBD1 for D (6 bases). Germline values: CDR1 SGDLS, CDR2 YYNGEE. The CDR3 covers 15 residues. V was trimmed by 0 bases and J by 3 bases, leaving 11 bases between them. The CDR3 protein is CASSVVGTSTDTQYF. The CDR3 coding sequence is TGTGCCAGCAGCGTAGTAGGGACAAGTACAGATACGCAGTATTTT.

This clone appeared a single time. This chain uses TRBV5-6 with TRBJ2-5, with D unresolved. The V gene's germline CDR1 is SGHDT and CDR2 YYEEEE. This CDR3 spans 14 amino acids. Trimming stripped 1 base from V and 1 base from J, with 8 bases between. As DNA, the CDR3 is TGTGCCAGCAGCTTGTACATTTCCCAAGAGACCCAGTACTTC. Its protein is CASSLYISQETQYF.

V usage is TRBV5-5 and J usage is TRBJ2-3, with 7 bases identical to TRBD2. J was trimmed by 5 bases and V by 4 bases; bases with no gene match: 10. Germline CDR1 SGHKS, CDR2 YYEKEE (reference sequence). The CDR3 runs 15 residues. The CDR3 DNA reads as TGTGCCAGCAGCGACTGGGGGGGAACGGGAGATACGCAGTATTTT. Its protein product is CASSDWGGTGDTQYF.